This is a list of T cell receptor beta chains from one sample in a study of shared clonotypes between healthy human individuals. The table came from immunoSEQ multiplex PCR; TCRdb's copy has only in-frame clones and leaves some out. The data hold 600,000 to 750,000 clones, with about nine tenths observed a single time. What was sequenced was memory CD8+ T cells from PBMCs. All receptors derive from a man younger than 35 in good health. Some clones in this sample may be carry-over from other donors' samples. CDR3s include the opening cysteine and the closing phenylalanine or tryptophan. Each record gives: D gene, clone size, V gene, CDR3 length, J gene, CDR3 DNA, CDR3 protein. A D gene is named only where the DNA matches it firmly. Clone size, where shown, is once, few, many, or a class for clones that have expanded.

D gene: TRBD2; clone size: NA; V gene: TRBV14; CDR3 length: 16; J gene: TRBJ2-1; CDR3 DNA: TGTGCCAGCAGCCCCCGTGGACTAGTAGTTAGCGATGAGCAGTTCTTC; CDR3 protein: CASSPRGLVVSDEQFF
D gene: TRBD1; clone size: NA; V gene: TRBV29-1; CDR3 length: 12; J gene: TRBJ2-7; CDR3 DNA: TGCAGCGGGGCCGGGACAGGGGGCGAGCAGTACTTC; CDR3 protein: CSGAGTGGEQYF
D gene: NA; clone size: NA; V gene: TRBV7-9; CDR3 length: 12; J gene: TRBJ1-1; CDR3 DNA: TGTGCCAGCAGGCAAGGGTTCACTGAAGCTTTCTTT; CDR3 protein: CASRQGFTEAFF
D gene: TRBD1; clone size: NA; V gene: TRBV10-3; CDR3 length: 13; J gene: TRBJ2-7; CDR3 DNA: TGTGCCACCCAGACAGGGTGGTCCTACGAGCAGTACTTC; CDR3 protein: CATQTGWSYEQYF
D gene: NA; clone size: NA; V gene: TRBV2; CDR3 length: 13; J gene: TRBJ2-7; CDR3 DNA: TGTGCCAGCAGTGGGGGAGTGGGCTACGAGCAGTACTTC; CDR3 protein: CASSGGVGYEQYF
D gene: NA; clone size: NA; V gene: TRBV2; CDR3 length: 15; J gene: TRBJ1-1; CDR3 DNA: TGTGCCAGCAGTGAGACAGGAGCCATGAACACTGAAGCTTTCTTT; CDR3 protein: CASSETGAMNTEAFF
D gene: TRBD2; clone size: once; V gene: TRBV7-6; CDR3 length: 17; J gene: TRBJ2-3; CDR3 DNA: TGTGCCAGCAGCTTGGGGACTAGCGGGGTAGTACCAGATACGCAGTATTTT; CDR3 protein: CASSLGTSGVVPDTQYF
D gene: NA; clone size: once; V gene: TRBV11-2; CDR3 length: 15; J gene: TRBJ1-1; CDR3 DNA: TGTGCCAGCAGCTTAGACGGGGGGCTGGGTACTGAAGCTTTCTTT; CDR3 protein: CASSLDGGLGTEAFF
D gene: TRBD1; clone size: NA; V gene: TRBV6-5; CDR3 length: 13; J gene: TRBJ1-2; CDR3 DNA: TGTGCCAGCAGGCTGGACAGGAGCTATGGCTACACCTTC; CDR3 protein: CASRLDRSYGYTF
D gene: TRBD2; clone size: NA; V gene: TRBV7-3; CDR3 length: 16; J gene: TRBJ2-2; CDR3 DNA: TGTGCCAGCAGCAATCAGCCTAGCGGGGGCACCGGGGAGCTGTTTTTT; CDR3 protein: CASSNQPSGGTGELFF
D gene: TRBD2; clone size: NA; V gene: TRBV9; CDR3 length: 16; J gene: TRBJ2-1; CDR3 DNA: TGTGCCAGCAGCGTAGTCGGGACTAGCACTGTGTATGAGCAGTTCTTC; CDR3 protein: CASSVVGTSTVYEQFF
D gene: NA; clone size: NA; V gene: TRBV5-1; CDR3 length: 14; J gene: TRBJ2-5; CDR3 DNA: TGCGCCAGCAGCTTGAGGCAGACCGGTGAGACCCAGTACTTC; CDR3 protein: CASSLRQTGETQYF
D gene: TRBD1; clone size: NA; V gene: TRBV28; CDR3 length: 15; J gene: TRBJ2-3; CDR3 DNA: TGTGCCAGCAGCACTACACAGGGGAGCACAGATACGCAGTATTTT; CDR3 protein: CASSTTQGSTDTQYF
D gene: NA; clone size: NA; V gene: TRBV7-6; CDR3 length: 14; J gene: TRBJ2-7; CDR3 DNA: TGTGCCAGCAGTCGTCGGTTGGGGATTAACGAGCAGTACTTC; CDR3 protein: CASSRRLGINEQYF
D gene: NA; clone size: NA; V gene: TRBV6-5; CDR3 length: 14; J gene: TRBJ1-1; CDR3 DNA: TGTGCCAGCAGTTACTCGTGGGGTGCCCCTGAAGCTTTCTTT; CDR3 protein: CASSYSWGAPEAFF
D gene: TRBD1; clone size: NA; V gene: TRBV6-5; CDR3 length: 14; J gene: TRBJ1-4; CDR3 DNA: TGTGCCAGCAGCCCGGGACAGGGAGGTGAAAAACTGTTTTTT; CDR3 protein: CASSPGQGGEKLFF
D gene: TRBD1; clone size: NA; V gene: TRBV9; CDR3 length: 17; J gene: TRBJ2-2; CDR3 DNA: TGTGCCAGCAGCGACCCCGGACAGGGATCCTTTACCGGGGAGCTGTTTTTT; CDR3 protein: CASSDPGQGSFTGELFF
D gene: TRBD2; clone size: NA; V gene: TRBV6-1; CDR3 length: 20; J gene: TRBJ2-5; CDR3 DNA: TGTGCCAGCAGTGACCCGACTAGCGGAACCCGCCGTAGCCGACAAGAGACCCAGTACTTC; CDR3 protein: CASSDPTSGTRRSRQETQYF
D gene: TRBD2; clone size: NA; V gene: TRBV4-1; CDR3 length: 18; J gene: TRBJ2-5; CDR3 DNA: TGCGCCAGCAGCCAGGGTCCGGCTAGCGGGAGTTTAGGAGAGACCCAGTACTTC; CDR3 protein: CASSQGPASGSLGETQYF
D gene: NA; clone size: once; V gene: TRBV5-6; CDR3 length: 14; J gene: TRBJ2-7; CDR3 DNA: TGTGCCAGCAGTCCTCGGGGGCAGGCGCGCGAGCAGTACTTC; CDR3 protein: CASSPRGQAREQYF
D gene: NA; clone size: NA; V gene: TRBV11-2; CDR3 length: 16; J gene: TRBJ2-3; CDR3 DNA: TGTGCCAGCAGCTCAGGCATCGGGGCTTATACAGATACGCAGTATTTT; CDR3 protein: CASSSGIGAYTDTQYF
D gene: TRBD1; clone size: NA; V gene: TRBV5-1; CDR3 length: 16; J gene: TRBJ2-7; CDR3 DNA: TGCGCCAGCAGCCCCAGGGACAGGCCCATCTCCTACGAGCAGTACTTC; CDR3 protein: CASSPRDRPISYEQYF
D gene: NA; clone size: NA; V gene: TRBV11-2; CDR3 length: 14; J gene: TRBJ2-2; CDR3 DNA: TGTGCCAGCAGCTCTGTATGGAGGGACGGGGAGCTGTTTTTT; CDR3 protein: CASSSVWRDGELFF
D gene: NA; clone size: NA; V gene: TRBV5-6; CDR3 length: 14; J gene: TRBJ1-3; CDR3 DNA: TGTGCCAGCAGCGCGGGGTCCTCTGGAAACACCATATATTTT; CDR3 protein: CASSAGSSGNTIYF
D gene: NA; clone size: NA; V gene: TRBV28; CDR3 length: 15; J gene: TRBJ2-4; CDR3 DNA: TGTGCCAGCAGACTCAGACAGGCCGGGGCAAACATTCAGTACTTC; CDR3 protein: CASRLRQAGANIQYF
D gene: TRBD1; clone size: NA; V gene: TRBV27; CDR3 length: 17; J gene: TRBJ2-7; CDR3 DNA: TGTGCCAGCAGTCACTCCCTTCCCGGGACAGGGATCCACGAGCAGTACTTC; CDR3 protein: CASSHSLPGTGIHEQYF
D gene: TRBD2; clone size: NA; V gene: TRBV11-2; CDR3 length: 16; J gene: TRBJ2-5; CDR3 DNA: TGTGCCAGCAGCTCACGGGTACTAGCGGGAGTTGTGACCCAGTACTTC; CDR3 protein: CASSSRVLAGVVTQYF
D gene: NA; clone size: NA; V gene: TRBV11-3; CDR3 length: 16; J gene: TRBJ2-1; CDR3 DNA: TGTGCCAGCAGCTCCACAGGGAGGGGGATGCTCGGCGAGCAGTTCTTC; CDR3 protein: CASSSTGRGMLGEQFF
D gene: TRBD2; clone size: once; V gene: TRBV5-4; CDR3 length: 14; J gene: TRBJ2-1; CDR3 DNA: TGTGCCAGCAGCTTTTGGGAGGGCCCCGGTGAGCAGTTCTTC; CDR3 protein: CASSFWEGPGEQFF
D gene: NA; clone size: NA; V gene: TRBV25-1; CDR3 length: 14; J gene: TRBJ1-1; CDR3 DNA: TGTGCCAGCAAAGACCGGTTTATGGACACTGAAGCTTTCTTT; CDR3 protein: CASKDRFMDTEAFF
D gene: NA; clone size: NA; V gene: TRBV10-1; CDR3 length: 13; J gene: TRBJ1-1; CDR3 DNA: TGCGCCAGCAGTATAAACAGGAACACTGAAGCTTTCTTT; CDR3 protein: CASSINRNTEAFF
D gene: NA; clone size: NA; V gene: TRBV28; CDR3 length: 13; J gene: TRBJ2-7; CDR3 DNA: TGTGCCAGCAGTTTATTTCTCCGCTACGAGCAGTACTTC; CDR3 protein: CASSLFLRYEQYF
D gene: TRBD2; clone size: once; V gene: TRBV9; CDR3 length: 17; J gene: TRBJ2-3; CDR3 DNA: TGTGCCAGCAGCGGTGCTAGCGGGAGGGTTCGCGCAGATACGCAGTATTTT; CDR3 protein: CASSGASGRVRADTQYF
D gene: NA; clone size: once; V gene: TRBV9; CDR3 length: 21; J gene: TRBJ2-6; CDR3 DNA: TGTGCCAGCAGCGTAGTGTCGACCGCCGCCACCGAACCCTCTGGGGCCAACGTCCTGACTTTC; CDR3 protein: CASSVVSTAATEPSGANVLTF
D gene: TRBD1; clone size: once; V gene: TRBV5-1; CDR3 length: 16; J gene: TRBJ2-7; CDR3 DNA: TGCGCCAGCAGCAAGTACTACAGGGGATCCACCTACGAGCAGTACTTC; CDR3 protein: CASSKYYRGSTYEQYF
D gene: TRBD2; clone size: NA; V gene: TRBV10-2; CDR3 length: 18; J gene: TRBJ2-7; CDR3 DNA: TGCGCCAGCAGTGAGAATCACGATAGCGGGTATCTCTCCTACGAGCAGTACTTC; CDR3 protein: CASSENHDSGYLSYEQYF